This TCR beta chain was recorded in a study of T cell responses to AZD1222 COVID-19 vaccine. Data came from immunoSEQ multiplex PCR; TCRdb stores just in-frame clones and leaves some out. The sample contains about 130,000 clones, about 85% of which appear only once. J gave up 0 bases and V 8 bases, and 5 bases lay outside the gene matches. Germline loops: CDR1 MNHEY, CDR2 SVGAGI. This CDR3 has 15 residues. This sequence was found in an adult in good health. This specimen consisted of peripheral blood, obtained on day 0 of AZD1222 vaccination. The chain has TRBV6-5 and TRBJ2-3, with TRBD1 matching over 10 bases. The CDR3 region is CASGGQGSSTDTQYF. The CDR3 nucleotides read TGTGCCAGCGGGGGACAGGGGTCTAGCACAGATACGCAGTATTTT.